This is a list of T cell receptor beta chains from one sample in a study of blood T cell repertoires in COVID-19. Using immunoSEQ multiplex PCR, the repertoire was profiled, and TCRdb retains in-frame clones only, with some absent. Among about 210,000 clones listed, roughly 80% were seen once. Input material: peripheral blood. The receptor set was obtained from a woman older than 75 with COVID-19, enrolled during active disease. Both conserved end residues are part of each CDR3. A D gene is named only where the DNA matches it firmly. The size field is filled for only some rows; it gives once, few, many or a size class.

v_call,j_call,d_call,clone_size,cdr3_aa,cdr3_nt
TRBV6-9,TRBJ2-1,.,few,CASCRGFSYNEQFF,TGTGCCAGCTGCAGGGGTTTCTCCTACAATGAGCAGTTCTTC
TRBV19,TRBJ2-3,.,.,CASNHRGSTDTQYF,TGTGCCAGTAACCACCGCGGTAGCACAGATACGCAGTATTTT
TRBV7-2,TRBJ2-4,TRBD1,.,CASSLLTGGLIAKNIQYF,TGTGCCAGCAGCTTATTGACAGGGGGGCTAATAGCCAAAAACATTCAGTACTTC
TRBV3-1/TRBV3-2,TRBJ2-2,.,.,CASSSSYGELFF,TGTGCCAGCAGCAGCTCCTACGGGGAGCTGTTTTTT
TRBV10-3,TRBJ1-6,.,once,CAISESSGAYASPLHF,TGTGCCATCAGTGAGTCCTCAGGGGCGTATGCTTCACCCCTCCACTTT
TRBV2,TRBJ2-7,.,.,CASTSPGAYEQYF,TGTGCCAGCACTAGCCCGGGAGCCTACGAGCAGTACTTC
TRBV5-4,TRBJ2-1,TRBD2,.,CASSLTSGVFNEQFF,TGTGCCAGCAGCTTGACTAGCGGGGTGTTTAATGAGCAGTTCTTC
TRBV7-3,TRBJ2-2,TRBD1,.,CASSYRTGASTGELFF,TGTGCCAGCAGCTATAGGACAGGGGCCTCCACCGGGGAGCTGTTTTTT
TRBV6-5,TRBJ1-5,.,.,CASSKDSHQPQHF,TGTGCCAGCAGTAAGGACAGCCATCAGCCCCAGCATTTT
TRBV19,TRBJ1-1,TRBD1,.,CASYTGTANTEAFF,TGTGCCAGTTACACCGGGACAGCGAACACTGAAGCTTTCTTT
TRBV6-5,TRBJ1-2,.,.,CASSYSGGGYTF,TGTGCCAGCAGTTACTCGGGAGGAGGCTACACCTTC
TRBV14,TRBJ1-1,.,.,CASSQVGVKAFF,TGTGCCAGCAGCCAAGTCGGGGTAAAGGCTTTCTTT
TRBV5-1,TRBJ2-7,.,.,CASSPGQSSLWDEQYF,TGCGCCAGCAGCCCTGGACAGTCTTCGCTGTGGGACGAGCAGTACTTC
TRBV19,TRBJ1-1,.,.,CASRAQQGTYTEAFF,TGTGCCAGTAGAGCCCAACAGGGTACCTACACTGAAGCTTTCTTT
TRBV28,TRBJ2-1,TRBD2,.,CASIPTGGRNEQFF,TGTGCCAGCATCCCTACGGGGGGGCGCAATGAGCAGTTCTTC
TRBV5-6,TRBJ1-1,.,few,CASSLAKSGVPPGAFF,TGTGCCAGCAGCTTGGCCAAGTCGGGTGTCCCCCCCGGGGCTTTCTTT
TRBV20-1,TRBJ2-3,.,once,CSAPFSDTQYF,TGCAGTGCCCCTTTTTCAGATACGCAGTATTTT
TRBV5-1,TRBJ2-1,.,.,CASSLLGSSYNEQFF,TGCGCCAGCAGCTTGCTTGGCAGCTCCTACAATGAGCAGTTCTTC
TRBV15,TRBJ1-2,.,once,CATSRDFQTNYGYTF,TGTGCCACCAGCAGAGATTTTCAGACTAACTATGGCTACACCTTC
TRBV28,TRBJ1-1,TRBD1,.,CASGDRGGTEAFF,TGTGCCAGCGGCGACAGGGGGGGAACTGAAGCTTTCTTT
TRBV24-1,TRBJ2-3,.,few,CATSRSTGSDTQYF,TGTGCCACCAGTCGATCCACAGGGTCAGATACGCAGTATTTT
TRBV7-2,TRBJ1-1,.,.,CASRDSLITEAFF,TGTGCCAGCAGGGACAGTCTAATAACTGAAGCTTTCTTT
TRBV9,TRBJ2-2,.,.,CASSGAYSYTGELFF,TGTGCCAGCAGCGGGGCCTATTCGTACACCGGGGAGCTGTTTTTT
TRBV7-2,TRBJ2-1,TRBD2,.,CASRPAGGSYNEQFF,TGTGCCAGCAGACCCGCGGGGGGGTCCTACAATGAGCAGTTCTTC
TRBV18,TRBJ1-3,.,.,CASSPPGRAGNTIYF,TGTGCCAGCTCACCACCGGGCAGGGCTGGAAACACCATATATTTT
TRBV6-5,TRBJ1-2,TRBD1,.,CASKGTGSLSGYTF,TGTGCCAGCAAAGGGACAGGGTCCTTAAGCGGCTACACCTTC
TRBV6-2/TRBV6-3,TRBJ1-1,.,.,CASSYSGGGTEAFF,TGTGCCAGCAGTTACTCCGGGGGGGGGACTGAAGCTTTCTTT
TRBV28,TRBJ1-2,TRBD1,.,CASSPTGGARYGYTF,TGTGCCAGCAGTCCTACAGGGGGAGCGAGGTATGGCTACACCTTC
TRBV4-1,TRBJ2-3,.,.,CASSQDVAGSFTDTQYF,TGCGCCAGCAGCCAAGATGTGGCGGGATCCTTCACAGATACGCAGTATTTT
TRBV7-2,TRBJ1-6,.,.,CASSFTTGYNSPLHF,TGTGCCAGCAGCTTTACGACTGGGTATAATTCACCCCTCCACTTT
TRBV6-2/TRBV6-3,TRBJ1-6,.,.,CASSYSLENSPLHF,TGTGCCAGCAGTTACTCGTTGGAGAATTCACCCCTCCACTTT
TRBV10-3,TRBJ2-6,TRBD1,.,CAIADRGNSGANVLTF,TGTGCCATCGCGGACAGGGGCAACTCTGGGGCCAACGTCCTGACTTTC
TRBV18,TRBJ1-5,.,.,CASSPGAGVDQPQHF,TGTGCCAGCTCACCCGGGGCAGGGGTTGATCAGCCCCAGCATTTT
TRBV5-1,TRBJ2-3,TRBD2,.,CASSLAPGLAGATTDTQYF,TGCGCCAGCAGCTTGGCTCCGGGACTAGCGGGGGCGACCACAGATACGCAGTATTTT
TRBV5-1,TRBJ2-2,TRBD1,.,CASSPGQATGELFF,TGCGCCAGCAGCCCCGGACAGGCCACCGGGGAGCTGTTTTTT
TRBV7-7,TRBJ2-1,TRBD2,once,CASSFGLAVYNEQFF,TGTGCTAGCAGCTTCGGGCTAGCGGTATACAATGAGCAGTTCTTC
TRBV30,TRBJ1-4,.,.,CAWSPGQGREKLFF,TGTGCCTGGAGTCCTGGCCAAGGGAGGGAAAAACTGTTTTTT